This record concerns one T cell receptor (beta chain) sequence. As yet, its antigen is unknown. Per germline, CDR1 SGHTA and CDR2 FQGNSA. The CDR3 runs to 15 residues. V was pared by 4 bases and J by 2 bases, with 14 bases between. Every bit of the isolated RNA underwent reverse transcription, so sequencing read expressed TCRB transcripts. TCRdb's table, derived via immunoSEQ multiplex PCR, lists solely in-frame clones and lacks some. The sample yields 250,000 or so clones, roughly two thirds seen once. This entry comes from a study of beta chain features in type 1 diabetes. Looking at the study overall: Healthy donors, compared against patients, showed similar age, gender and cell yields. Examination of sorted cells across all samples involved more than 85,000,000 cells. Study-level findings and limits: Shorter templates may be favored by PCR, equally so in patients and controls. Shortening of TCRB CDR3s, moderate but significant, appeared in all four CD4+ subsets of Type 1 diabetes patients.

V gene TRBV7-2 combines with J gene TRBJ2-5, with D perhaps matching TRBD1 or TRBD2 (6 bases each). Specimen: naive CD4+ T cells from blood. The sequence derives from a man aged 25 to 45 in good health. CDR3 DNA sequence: TGTGCCAGCAGCTCCTACGGGGGCAGTCAAGAGACCCAGTACTTC. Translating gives CASSSYGGSQETQYF.